The 7 T cell receptor beta chains below were found in one sample sequenced in a study of regulatory T cells in long-lasting Graves disease. Time point described: newly diagnosed GD, antithyroid drugs for less than 3 months. Scientists built the TCR library using RNA that was extracted from PBMCs. In building TCR beta libraries, iRepertoire HTBI primers were used together with Arm-PCR of CDR3 regions. TCRdb processed the multiplex PCR reads anew with MiXCR; each CDR3 protein has one entry. This table has roughly 380,000 distinct CDR3 sequences, around 15% appearing once. Sequences were derived from peripheral blood mononuclear cells (PBMCs), sampled at new diagnosis, from a patient treated with antithyroid drugs. These receptors were collected from a female donor with Graves disease.

This clonotype has ten or more counts. The chain is built from TRBV12-3 or TRBV12-4 and TRBJ1-4, with 10 bases fitting TRBD1. The CDR3 covers 16 residues. The ends lost 6 bases at V and 4 bases at J; junction bases unmatched: 8. The CDR3 here is CASSPQTGGINEKLFF. The CDR3 DNA follows: TGTGCCAGCAGCCCGCAGACAGGGGGCATTAATGAAAAACTGTTTTTT.

This clonotype was observed many times. The chain's CDR3 is CASRGDPEAFF. Here the CDR3 DNA reads TGTGCCAGCCGAGGGGATCCTGAAGCTTTCTTT. V is TRBV28 and J is TRBJ1-1; D perhaps matches TRBD1 (5 bases). Germline V gene data show CDR1 as MDHEN and CDR2 as SYDVKM. This CDR3 has 11 residues. V gave up 8 bases and J gave up 6 bases, with 10 bases separating them.

This chain connects TRBV20-1 to TRBJ2-7; TRBD1 or TRBD2 may be the D gene (5 bases each). The V end lost 6 bases, the J end lost 6 bases, and 21 bases lay between the germline ends. Germline assignment: CDR1 DFQATT and CDR2 SNEGSKA (reference sequence). CDR3 length: 14 residues. This chain's CDR3 is CSALLGLRGVEQYF. CDR3 DNA sequence: TGCAGTGCCCTTCTGGGCCTAAGAGGGGTCGAGCAGTACTTC.

Many counts were recorded for this clonotype. The chain carries TRBV15 and TRBJ1-2; D gene unclear. Between the trimmed V and J ends, which lost 2 bases and 0 bases, there was a span of 7 bases. The CDR3 extends over 14 amino acids. The germline gives CDR1 LNHNV, CDR2 YYDKDF (reference sequence). The CDR3 DNA follows: TGTGCCACCAGCAGAAGACATTCTAACTATGGCTACACCTTC. Protein: CATSRRHSNYGYTF.

The chain combines TRBV28 with TRBJ2-1; D not certain. Looked up from germline, CDR1 is MDHEN and CDR2 is SYDVKM. The CDR3 contains 13 residues. Trimming took 9 bases from V and 0 from J, leaving 9 bases between them. DNA of the CDR3: TGTGCCAGTGTGACGGGCTCCTACAATGAGCAGTTCTTC. It translates to CASVTGSYNEQFF.

This clonotype was counted at least ten times. The rearrangement joins TRBV30 to TRBJ1-1, with a weak D call TRBD1 (6 bases). V was clipped by 4 bases and J by 10 bases, with 19 bases between them. The CDR3 consists of 13 residues. Germline CDR1 and CDR2: GTSNPN and SVGIG (reference sequence). CDR3 loop: CAWKLGAVLGAFF. In DNA form, the CDR3 reads TGTGCCTGGAAGTTGGGGGCCGTATTAGGAGCTTTCTTT.

Worth noting for this clonotype: The junction and the germline gene differ at one end; a read error may be behind it. The V gene is TRBV11-2, the J gene TRBJ2-3; tentatively, D is TRBD1 (5 bases). This CDR3 region has 14 residues. Germline lookup yields CDR1 SGHAT and CDR2 FQNNGV. As DNA, the CDR3 is TGTGCCGGCAGCAAGGACAACTCCACAGATACGCAGTATTTT. Residues: CAGSKDNSTDTQYF.